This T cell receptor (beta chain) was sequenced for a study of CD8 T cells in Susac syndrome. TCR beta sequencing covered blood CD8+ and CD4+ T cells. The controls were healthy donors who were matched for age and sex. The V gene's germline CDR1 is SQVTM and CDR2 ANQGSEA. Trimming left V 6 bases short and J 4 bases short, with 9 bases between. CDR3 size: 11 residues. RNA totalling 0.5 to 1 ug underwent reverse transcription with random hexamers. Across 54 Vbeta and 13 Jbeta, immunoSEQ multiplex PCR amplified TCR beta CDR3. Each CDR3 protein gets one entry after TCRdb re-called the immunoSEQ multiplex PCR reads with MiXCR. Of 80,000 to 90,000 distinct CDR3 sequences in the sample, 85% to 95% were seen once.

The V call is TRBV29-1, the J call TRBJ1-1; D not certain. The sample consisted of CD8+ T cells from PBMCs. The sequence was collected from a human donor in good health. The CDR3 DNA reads TGCAGCGTCTCTGAAATCACTGAAGCTTTCTTT. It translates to CSVSEITEAFF. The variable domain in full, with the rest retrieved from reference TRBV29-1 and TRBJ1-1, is SAVISQKPSRDICQRGTSLTIQCQVDSQVTMMFWYRQQPGQSLTLIATANQGSEATYESGFVIDKFPISRPNLTFSTLTVSNMSPEDSSIYLCSVSEITEAFFGQGTRLTVV.